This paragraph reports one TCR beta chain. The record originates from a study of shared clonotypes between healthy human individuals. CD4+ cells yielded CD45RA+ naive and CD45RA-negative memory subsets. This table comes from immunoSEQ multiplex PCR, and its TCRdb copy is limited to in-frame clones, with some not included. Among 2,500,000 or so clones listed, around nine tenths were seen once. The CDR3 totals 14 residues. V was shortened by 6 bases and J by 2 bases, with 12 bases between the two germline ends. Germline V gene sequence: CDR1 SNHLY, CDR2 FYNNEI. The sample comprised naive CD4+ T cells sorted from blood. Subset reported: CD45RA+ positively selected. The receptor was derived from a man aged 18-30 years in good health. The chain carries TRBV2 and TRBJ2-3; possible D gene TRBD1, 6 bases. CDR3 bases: TGTGCCAGCAGCGTGGACAGATACACAGATACGCAGTATTTT. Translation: CASSVDRYTDTQYF.